The TCR beta chain described here comes from a study of PD-1 blockade in classical Hodgkin lymphoma. Clones were sequenced by immunoSEQ multiplex PCR, and TCRdb holds only the in-frame ones, with some missing. Of 90,000 to 100,000 clones detected, just under 80% appear once; the ten largest clones hold just under 9.5%. Looked up from germline, CDR1 is SGDLS and CDR2 is YYNGEE. The CDR3 is 15 amino acids. Losses at the gene ends were 2 bases for V and 2 bases for J; bases not matched to a gene: 5. This clone was found a few times. The time point was: cycle 4 day 1 (C4D1), after around six weeks of nivolumab. Each patient relapsed following autologous stem cell transplantation, and prior brentuximab vedotin exposure differed.

The chain links TRBV9 to TRBJ1-2; 8 nucleotides match TRBD1. This clonotype was sampled from a human donor with classical Hodgkin lymphoma. The source material was peripheral blood mononuclear cells (PBMCs), sampled before the fourth cycle of nivolumab. CDR3 loop: CASSVSDRGNYGYTF. CDR3 bases: TGTGCCAGCAGCGTTAGCGACAGGGGAAACTATGGCTACACCTTC.